This is a list of T cell receptor beta chains from one sample in a study of neurological immune-mediated disorders. TCRdb reanalysed the 5' RACE reads using MiXCR and keeps one entry per CDR3 protein. The sample shows 15,000 to 20,000 distinct CDR3 sequences, roughly a quarter of them seen only once. Sample: PBMCs. Every receptor here comes from a man between 50 and 59 years old with HTLV-1-associated myelopathy (HAM/TSP). Each CDR3 is given with its conserved first and last residue. Fields, in order: V gene, J gene, D gene, clone size, CDR3 DNA, CDR3 protein. The D gene is left open where the match is weak. Clone size, where shown, is once, few, many, or a class for clones that have expanded.

>TRBV5-1|TRBJ2-2|.|medium-sized
TGCGCCAGCAGCTGGGGGGGGCGCACCGGGGAGCTGTTTTTT
CASSWGGRTGELFF
>TRBV5-1|TRBJ2-3|TRBD2|few
TGCGCCAGCAGCTTGGGACTAGCGGGGTCAGATACGCAGTATTTT
CASSLGLAGSDTQYF
>TRBV5-5|TRBJ1-2|TRBD1|.
TGTGCCAGCAGCTTGGCACAGGGGGCAGGCGGCTACACCTTC
CASSLAQGAGGYTF
>TRBV7-2|TRBJ2-5|.|.
TGTGCCAGCAGCTTGCGAGCGAGGGAGACCCAGTACTTC
CASSLRARETQYF
>TRBV6-5|TRBJ2-3|.|.
TGTGCCAGCAGTCGCGGTGCCGTCTCTGGTACGCAGTATTTT
CASSRGAVSGTQYF
>TRBV20-1|TRBJ2-5|TRBD2|.
TGCAGTGCCGCACTAGCGGGGGGCGTCCGGGAGACCCAGTACTTC
CSAALAGGVRETQYF
>TRBV5-1|TRBJ1-2|.|many
TGCGCCAGCAGCTTGGACAGCGATTATGGCTACACCTTC
CASSLDSDYGYTF
>TRBV7-9|TRBJ2-3|TRBD2|.
TGTGCCAGCAGCTCTAGCGGGAGCACAGATACGCAGTATTTT
CASSSSGSTDTQYF
>TRBV20-1|TRBJ1-4|.|medium-sized
TGCAGTGCTAGAGAAGAGGACCTGTCGGGAAAACTGTTTTTT
CSAREEDLSGKLFF
>TRBV20-1|TRBJ2-7|.|.
TGCAGTGCTAGGAGGCTTGGAGAGGCTTACGAGCAGTACTTC
CSARRLGEAYEQYF
>TRBV7-2|TRBJ2-3|.|few
TGTGCCAGCAGCCAATCATACACAGATACGCAGTATTTT
CASSQSYTDTQYF
>TRBV2|TRBJ2-7|.|.
TGTGCCAGCACGTCCGATAAGGATACCAGAGTTTCGACCTACGAGCAGTACTTC
CASTSDKDTRVSTYEQYF
>TRBV29-1|TRBJ2-3|TRBD1|.
TGCAGCGTCCTAGGGCAGGGGGCCCCAGATACGCAGTATTTT
CSVLGQGAPDTQYF
>TRBV5-1|TRBJ2-7|.|many
TGCGCCAGCAGCTTGGAGGGGAGACGGGACGAGCAGTACTTC
CASSLEGRRDEQYF
>TRBV7-7|TRBJ2-6|.|.
TGTGCTAGCAGCTTAGGCACAGGGTCTATGGGTGGGGCCAACGTCCTGACTTTC
CASSLGTGSMGGANVLTF
>TRBV20-1|TRBJ2-3|TRBD2|.
TGCAGTGCTCCGCTGGGCCGGGGGGGGCTCGGCGATACGCAGTATTTT
CSAPLGRGGLGDTQYF
>TRBV20-1|TRBJ2-1|.|.
TGCAGTGGTTTAGGTGGGGGGCATTCCTACAATGAGCAGTTCTTC
CSGLGGGHSYNEQFF
>TRBV5-1|TRBJ2-7|TRBD1|large
TGCGCCAGCAGCCACACTGACAGGGCGGGGCAGTACTTC
CASSHTDRAGQYF
>TRBV20-1|TRBJ2-1|TRBD2|few
TGCAGTGCGTCTAATCTAGCGGGGGACTTGAGCTCCTACAATGAGCAGTTCTTC
CSASNLAGDLSSYNEQFF
>TRBV20-1|TRBJ2-7|TRBD1|.
TGCAGTGCTATGCCACGGACAGGGAGTAACGAGCAGTACTTC
CSAMPRTGSNEQYF
>TRBV5-1|TRBJ2-5|TRBD2|.
TGCGCCAGCAGCTTTGGACTAGCTCGGGAGACCCAGTACTTC
CASSFGLARETQYF
>TRBV3-1|TRBJ1-3|.|medium-sized
TGTGCCAGCAGCCAAGCCGGGACACAGACTGGAAACACCATATATTTT
CASSQAGTQTGNTIYF
>TRBV7-9|TRBJ1-1|.|few
TGTGCCAGCAGCTTGTCGAGTGGCACTGAAGCTTTCTTT
CASSLSSGTEAFF
>TRBV5-4|TRBJ2-5|.|.
TGTGCCAGCAGCTTCGATTATGCTTCCCAAGAGACCCAGTACTTC
CASSFDYASQETQYF
>TRBV6-5|TRBJ2-7|TRBD1|few
TGTGCCAGCAGTTTGAGGACAGGGCTTTCCTACGAGCAGTACTTC
CASSLRTGLSYEQYF
>TRBV5-1|TRBJ2-7|TRBD2|medium-sized
TGCGCCAGCAGCTCCCTAGCGGGTTACGAGCAGTACTTC
CASSSLAGYEQYF
>TRBV29-1|TRBJ1-1|.|.
TGCAGCGTGGGACACCCTAAAACTGAAGCTTTCTTT
CSVGHPKTEAFF
>TRBV5-1|TRBJ2-7|.|.
TGCGCCAGCAGCTTGGCCGCAGGGGAGTACGAGCAGTACTTC
CASSLAAGEYEQYF
>TRBV5-1|TRBJ2-7|.|.
.
CASSFYICSASKWDSPYYEQYF
>TRBV5-1|TRBJ2-7|TRBD1|.
TGCGCCAGCAGCCCGACAGGGGGCTTAGGATACGAGCAGTACTTC
CASSPTGGLGYEQYF
>TRBV19|TRBJ1-1|.|few
TGTGCCAGTAGCGACCAAACGGGCACTGAAGCTTTCTTT
CASSDQTGTEAFF
>TRBV12-3/TRBV12-4|TRBJ1-5|TRBD1|many
TGTGCCAGCAGGGACAGGTCAGGCTATGACAATCAGCCCCAGCATTTT
CASRDRSGYDNQPQHF
>TRBV7-2|TRBJ2-7|.|.
TGTGCCAGCAGCCCTTCCTACGAGCAGTACTTC
CASSPSYEQYF
>TRBV20-1|TRBJ2-1|TRBD2|many
TGCAGTGCCTCGAGCGGGGGTAGGAATGAGCAGTTCTTC
CSASSGGRNEQFF
>TRBV6-1|TRBJ1-5|.|medium-sized
TGTGCCAGCAGTACCCCAGGGGACAATCAGCCCCAGCATTTT
CASSTPGDNQPQHF
>TRBV20-1|TRBJ2-7|.|few
TGCAGTGCTAGAGAGGGAACCCGCTACGAGCAGTACTTC
CSAREGTRYEQYF
>TRBV19|TRBJ2-1|TRBD2|few
TGTGCCAGTAGTAAACCCGGGACTAGCGGGCTAGGCAATGAGCAGTTCTTC
CASSKPGTSGLGNEQFF
>TRBV20-1|TRBJ2-3|.|few
TGCAGTGCTAGAGTGTTTGCGGGGAACACAGATACGCAGTATTTT
CSARVFAGNTDTQYF
>TRBV27|TRBJ2-7|.|.
TGTGCCAGCAGTCCAAGCGGATTATCCTACGAGCAGTACTTC
CASSPSGLSYEQYF
>TRBV6-6|TRBJ2-7|.|.
TGTGCCAGCACTCAAGGGCTTGGCAGGGAACCCTACGAGCAGTACTTC
CASTQGLGREPYEQYF
>TRBV15|TRBJ2-6|.|once
TGTGCCACCAGTCGAAGGACTGGGGCCAACGTCCTGACTTTC
CATSRRTGANVLTF